The clone carrying this T cell receptor (beta chain) was counted once. Clones were read by immunoSEQ multiplex PCR, and TCRdb kept only the in-frame ones, dropping some. The sample includes roughly 89,000 clones, about 90% of them seen just once. The data were taken from a study of OX40 agonist ivuxolimab in advanced cancers. Overall study context: Roughly two fifths of patients had received prior checkpoint inhibitor therapy.

V lost 6 bases to trimming and J lost 5 bases; unmatched junction nucleotides: 11. Germline V gives CDR1 MDHEN, CDR2 SYDVKM. The CDR3 runs to 15 residues. This sample comprised CD4+ or CD8+ T cells sorted from blood, obtained in a trial of the OX40 agonist ivuxolimab. This chain joins TRBV28 and TRBJ2-5; 8 bases line up with TRBD2. This TCR was sampled from an adult with an advanced solid tumor such as melanoma, head and neck, liver or kidney cancer. CDR3 DNA sequence: TGTGCCAGCAGAAACCTCCAGGCGGGAGGCGAGACCCAGTACTTC. Protein sequence: CASRNLQAGGETQYF.